The 8 T cell receptor beta chains listed next were all sequenced from one sample in a study of cytomegalovirus exposure and HLA in healthy donors (TCRdb year 2017). Libraries came from the immunoSEQ multiplex PCR assay. In its TCRdb copy, this immuneACCESS table keeps in-frame sequences only and misses some clones. Where compared with another copy, unresolved V genes explain less than half of these, and the others have no known cause. The sample table shows a few hundred thousand clones, and 80% to 90% are seen once. 0.84% of the sample goes to the ten largest clones. Sample: PBMCs. Receptor source: a woman aged 18-29 years in good health and CMV-seronegative.

The CDR3 spells CASTNLTPGLAGVSTGELFF. CDR3 in DNA: TGTGCCAGCACCAACCTTACCCCTGGACTAGCGGGAGTTTCAACCGGGGAGCTGTTTTTT. This chain joins TRBV28 and TRBJ2-2, with TRBD2 matching 13 bases. The CDR3 consists of 20 residues. Germline CDR1 is MDHEN and CDR2 is SYDVKM. The V gene end was trimmed by 7 bases and the J gene end by 5 bases; junction bases not matched to a gene: 19.

The chain has TRBV15 and TRBJ1-2, with no clear D. Trimming left V 0 bases short and J 2 bases short, with 7 bases between. The CDR3 spans 14 residues. Germline CDR1 LNHNV, CDR2 YYDKDF (reference sequence). The CDR3 sequence is CATSRDWQNYGYTF. DNA of the CDR3: TGTGCCACCAGCAGAGATTGGCAGAACTATGGCTACACCTTC.

This clone was found once. This chain uses TRBV30 with TRBJ1-5; TRBD1 aligns across 9 bases. Germline CDR1 GTSNPN, CDR2 SVGIG (reference sequence). This CDR3 contains 16 residues. The ends lost 5 bases at V and 1 base at J; junction bases unmatched: 9. CDR3 in amino acids: CAWSTGGRGSNQPQHF. In nucleotides, the CDR3 is TGTGCCTGGTCGACAGGGGGAAGGGGAAGCAATCAGCCCCAGCATTTT.

The rearrangement uses TRBV14 and TRBJ1-4; D is possibly TRBD1 (6 bases). CDR1 and CDR2 from the germline V gene are SGHDN and FVKESK. V gave up 2 bases and J gave up 4 bases, with 11 bases separating them. The CDR3 runs to 15 residues. The CDR3 nucleotides are TGTGCCAGCAGCCAACAGACAGGATATAATGAAAAACTGTTTTTT. Translated, it gives CASSQQTGYNEKLFF. The full variable domain, rest sourced from reference TRBV14 and TRBJ1-4, is EAGVTQFPSHSVIEKGQTVTLRCDPISGHDNLYWYRRVMGKEIKFLLHFVKESKQDESGMPNNRFLAERTGGTYSTLKVQPAELEDSGVYFCASSQQTGYNEKLFFGSGTQLSVL.

The genes are TRBV5-8 and TRBJ2-3, with 7 positions matching TRBD2. V lost 3 bases and J lost 1; bases outside the gene matches: 11. This CDR3 is 17 amino acids long. The germline CDR1 and CDR2 sequences are SGHTS and YDEGEE. The CDR3 sequence is CASSSPSGPSGTDTQYF. CDR3 bases: TGTGCCAGCAGCTCCCCTAGCGGCCCTAGTGGCACAGATACGCAGTATTTT.

The V gene is TRBV6-5, the J gene TRBJ2-2; 13 positions match TRBD2. The V gene's germline CDR1 is MNHEY and CDR2 SVGAGI. V was clipped by 5 bases and J by 6 bases; unmatched bases: 3. The CDR3 extends over 15 amino acids. The CDR3 region has the DNA TGTGCCAGCAGTCCCGGACTAGCGGGAGCCGGGGAGCTGTTTTTT. Protein sequence: CASSPGLAGAGELFF.

Regarding this clone: The same CDR3 is also encoded by other DNA sequences in this sample. The chain is built from TRBV2 and TRBJ2-1; 12 positions agree with TRBD2. CDR1 is SNHLY and CDR2 is FYNNEI in the germline V gene. V was clipped by 1 base and J by 7 bases; unmatched bases: 2. The CDR3 has 15 amino acids. CDR3 DNA: TGTGCCAGCAGTGAAGGACTAGCGGGAGTTAATGAGCAGTTCTTC. Residues: CASSEGLAGVNEQFF. The full variable domain, with the rest looked up from reference TRBV2 and TRBJ2-1, is EPEVTQTPSHQVTQMGQEVILRCVPISNHLYFYWYRQILGQKVEFLVSFYNNEISEKSEIFDDQFSVERPDGSNFTLKIRSTKLEDSAMYFCASSEGLAGVNEQFFGPGTRLTVL.

V gene TRBV5-4 combines with J gene TRBJ2-5; 9 positions match TRBD1. This CDR3 contains 15 residues. Germline V gene sequence: CDR1 SGHNT, CDR2 YYREEE (reference sequence). The junction had 8 bases not matched to a gene; V was cut back by 4 bases and J by 4 bases. CDR3 region: CASSPQGQGRETQYF. CDR3 DNA sequence: TGTGCCAGCAGCCCCCAGGGACAGGGACGAGAGACCCAGTACTTC.